This T cell receptor (beta chain) appears in the sequencing data of a study of monozygotic twins with inflammatory bowel disease. This CDR3 comprises 14 residues. CDR1 ENHRY and CDR2 SYGVKD come from the germline V gene. Each CDR3 protein gets one entry in TCRdb, which reprocessed the 5' RACE reads and gives no DNA. This sample's clone table lists some 450,000 distinct CDR3 sequences. The sample consisted of blood. This chain links TRBV10-3 with TRBJ1-5; absent DNA, TCRdb's TRBD1 call cannot be checked. The TCR was taken from a human donor with ulcerative colitis or Crohn's disease, or a healthy co-twin of an affected twin (not recorded which). The CDR3 reads CATSRDSLNQPQHF.